Listed below are T cell receptor beta chains from one sample, sequenced in a study of OX40 agonist ivuxolimab in advanced cancers. Profiled with immunoSEQ multiplex PCR; TCRdb holds only in-frame clones, not every one. The sample lists about 30,000 clones, 74% occurring once. The source material was CD4+ or CD8+ T cells sorted from blood, sampled in a trial of the OX40 agonist ivuxolimab. The receptor source for this set is an adult with an advanced solid tumor such as melanoma, head and neck, liver or kidney cancer. Each CDR3 is given with its conserved first and last residue. Each record gives: J gene, D gene, V gene, clone size, CDR3 DNA, CDR3 protein. The D gene is left open where the match is weak. Clone sizes are given selectively: once, few, many, or a class where the clone is expanded.

TRBJ2-5	-	TRBV9	-	TGTGCCAGCAGCGGAGAGGAGGGGGTCGAAGAGACCCAGTACTTC	CASSGEEGVEETQYF
TRBJ2-5	TRBD2	TRBV5-1	-	TGCGCCAGCAGCCGGGGACTAGAGGGCGAGACCCAGTACTTC	CASSRGLEGETQYF
TRBJ2-5	-	TRBV5-4	-	TGTGCCAGCAGCCCCCGGCAGGTGGAGACCCAGTACTTC	CASSPRQVETQYF
TRBJ2-5	TRBD2	TRBV2	-	TGTGCCAGCAAGAGCGGGACTAGCGGGGTGGTTGAGACCCAGTACTTC	CASKSGTSGVVETQYF
TRBJ2-7	-	TRBV4-2	-	TGTGCCAGCAGCCAGGGACCCGCCAGGGGCTACGAGCAGTACTTC	CASSQGPARGYEQYF
TRBJ2-2	-	TRBV7-9	-	TGTGCCACAACCCTCCCGAACACCGGGGAGCTGTTTTTT	CATTLPNTGELFF
TRBJ1-3	TRBD1	TRBV6-5	-	TGTGCCAGCAGTCTGGACAGGGTAGGAAACACCATATATTTT	CASSLDRVGNTIYF
TRBJ2-5	TRBD1	TRBV6-6	-	TGTGCCAGCAGGAAGGACAGGGGAGAGGAGACCCAGTACTTC	CASRKDRGEETQYF
TRBJ2-4	TRBD2	TRBV5-6	-	TGTGCCAGCTCACCACCGGGACTAGCGAGAAACATTCAGTACTTC	CASSPPGLARNIQYF
TRBJ2-2	-	TRBV10-1	once	TGCGCCAGCAGTAGACAGGCCACCGGGGAGCTGTTTTTT	CASSRQATGELFF
TRBJ1-2	-	TRBV10-3	medium-sized	TGTGCCATCGGGGCAGCTTATGGCTACACCTTC	CAIGAAYGYTF
TRBJ1-4	-	TRBV6-1	-	TGTGCCAGCAGTGAAACTGTAATTGGTGGTGGAAAACTGTTTTTT	CASSETVIGGGKLFF
TRBJ2-3	-	TRBV2	-	TGTGCCAGCTATGTTGGTAACACAGATACGCAGTATTTT	CASYVGNTDTQYF
TRBJ1-3	-	TRBV10-3	-	TGTGCCATCGGCACTGGAAACACCATATATTTT	CAIGTGNTIYF
TRBJ1-2	TRBD1	TRBV7-9	-	TGTGCCAGCAGCTCCCGCCGGGACAGGAACTATGGCTACACCTTC	CASSSRRDRNYGYTF
TRBJ2-1	TRBD1	TRBV19	-	TGTGCCAGTAGTATTTTTGGACAGGGGCTCGACAATGAGCAGTTCTTC	CASSIFGQGLDNEQFF
TRBJ1-3	TRBD1	TRBV10-3	once	TGTGCCATCAGCCGGACAGGGGACGATACTGGAAACACCATATATTTT	CAISRTGDDTGNTIYF
TRBJ2-5	-	TRBV19	-	TGTGCCAGTAGTCTCCGGGTAGCGAAAGAGACCCAGTACTTC	CASSLRVAKETQYF
TRBJ1-1	-	TRBV5-4	once	TGTGCCACCCTGGCCCGAGGGGGGCGTTGGACTGAAGCTTTCTTT	CATLARGGRWTEAFF
TRBJ1-1	-	TRBV15	-	TGTGCCACCAGCAGAAAAGGGGACACTGAAGCTTTCTTT	CATSRKGDTEAFF
TRBJ2-5	-	TRBV5-4	-	TGTGCCAGCAGTCAGGGACTCTCCCAAGAGACCCAGTACTTC	CASSQGLSQETQYF
TRBJ1-5	TRBD1	TRBV7-2	-	TGTGCCAGCAGTCCAACAGGGGATTCTGGTCAGCCCCAGCATTTT	CASSPTGDSGQPQHF
TRBJ1-4	-	TRBV7-2	-	TGTGCCAGCAGCCCCATGGGGAGTAATGAAAAACTGTTTTTT	CASSPMGSNEKLFF